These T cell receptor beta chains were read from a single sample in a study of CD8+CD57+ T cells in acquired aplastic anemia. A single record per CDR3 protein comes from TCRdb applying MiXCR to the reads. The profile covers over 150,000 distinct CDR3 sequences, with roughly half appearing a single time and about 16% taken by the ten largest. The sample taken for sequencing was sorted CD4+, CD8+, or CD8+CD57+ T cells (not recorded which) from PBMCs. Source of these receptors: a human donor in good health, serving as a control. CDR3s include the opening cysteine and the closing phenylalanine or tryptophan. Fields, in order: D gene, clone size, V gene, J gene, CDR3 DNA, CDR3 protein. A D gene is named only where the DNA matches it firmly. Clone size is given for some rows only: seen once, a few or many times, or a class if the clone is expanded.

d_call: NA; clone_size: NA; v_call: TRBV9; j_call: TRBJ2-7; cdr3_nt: TGTGCCAGCAGCGTCAAACAGGTATCCTACGAGCAGTACTTC; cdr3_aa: CASSVKQVSYEQYF
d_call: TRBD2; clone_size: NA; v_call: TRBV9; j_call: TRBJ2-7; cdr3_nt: TGTGCCAGCAGCGTAGGGACTAGCGGGAGGGGGGGCGAGCAGTACTTC; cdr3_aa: CASSVGTSGRGGEQYF
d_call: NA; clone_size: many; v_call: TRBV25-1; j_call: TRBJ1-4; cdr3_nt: TGTGCCAGCAGGGGGCCGGCACGGGAAAAACTGTTTTTT; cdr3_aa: CASRGPAREKLFF
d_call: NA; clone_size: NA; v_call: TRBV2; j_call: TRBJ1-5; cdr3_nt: NA; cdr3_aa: CASSRKTGEGQYFGPGNQPQHF
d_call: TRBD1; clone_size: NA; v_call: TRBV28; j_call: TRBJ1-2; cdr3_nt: TGTGCCAGCAGTGTTCACCCGCTGGACAGGGGGCAGTTCACCTTC; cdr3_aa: CASSVHPLDRGQFTF
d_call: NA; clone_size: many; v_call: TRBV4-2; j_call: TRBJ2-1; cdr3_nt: TGTGCCAGCTGCCAGGGGTGGGCCTCAAACAATGAGCAGTTCTTC; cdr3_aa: CASCQGWASNNEQFF
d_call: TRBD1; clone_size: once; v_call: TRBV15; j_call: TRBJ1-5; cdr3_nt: TGTGCCACCAGCAGAAGACTACCCGGGACAGGAGTTAGCAATCAGCCCCAGCATTTT; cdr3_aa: CATSRRLPGTGVSNQPQHF
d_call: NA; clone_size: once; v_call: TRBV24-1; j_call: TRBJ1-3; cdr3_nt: TGTGCCACCAGTGAAAGGGGTGGAAACACCATATATTTT; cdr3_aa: CATSERGGNTIYF
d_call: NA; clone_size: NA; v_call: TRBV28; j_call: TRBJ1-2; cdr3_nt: TGTGCCAGCAAGTCCCCCCTGGAGGGTAACTATGGCTACACCTTC; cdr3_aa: CASKSPLEGNYGYTF
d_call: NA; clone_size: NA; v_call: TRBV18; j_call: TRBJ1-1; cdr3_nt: TGTGCCAGCTCACCTGGGGGGATGAACACTGAAGCTTTCTTT; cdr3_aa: CASSPGGMNTEAFF
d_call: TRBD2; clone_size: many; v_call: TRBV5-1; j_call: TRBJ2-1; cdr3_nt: TGCGCCAGCAGCACCGGACTAGCGGGGGGTAATGAGCAGTTCTTC; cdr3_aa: CASSTGLAGGNEQFF
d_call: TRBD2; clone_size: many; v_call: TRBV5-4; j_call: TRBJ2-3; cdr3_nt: TGTGCCAGCAGATCCGGGGGGACTAGCACAGATACGCAGTATTTT; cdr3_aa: CASRSGGTSTDTQYF
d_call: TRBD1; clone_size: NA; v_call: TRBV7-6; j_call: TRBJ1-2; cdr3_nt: TGTGCCAGCAGTCCTGACAGGGGGGACTATGGCTACACCTTC; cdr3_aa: CASSPDRGDYGYTF
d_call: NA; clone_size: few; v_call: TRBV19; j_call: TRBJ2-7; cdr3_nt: TGTGCCAGCAGCCCCGGACAGTACGAGCAGTACTTC; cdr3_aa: CASSPGQYEQYF
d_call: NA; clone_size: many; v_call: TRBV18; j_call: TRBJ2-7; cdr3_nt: TGTGCCAGCTCACCTCGGCGTGGGCGGTACGAGCAGTACTTC; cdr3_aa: CASSPRRGRYEQYF
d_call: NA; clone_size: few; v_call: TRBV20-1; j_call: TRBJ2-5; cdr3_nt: TGCAGTGCTAGCGGAAAAGAGACCCAGTACTTC; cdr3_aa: CSASGKETQYF
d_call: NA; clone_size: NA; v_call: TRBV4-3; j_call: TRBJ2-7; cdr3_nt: TGCGCCGACAGCCAAGATAAGAGGACAAGCTCCTACGAGCAGTACTTC; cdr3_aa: CADSQDKRTSSYEQYF
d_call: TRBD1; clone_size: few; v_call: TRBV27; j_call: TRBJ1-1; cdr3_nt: TGTGCCAGCACTAAGGGACAGGGTATCTTTTCCAACACTGAAGCTTTCTTT; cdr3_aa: CASTKGQGIFSNTEAFF
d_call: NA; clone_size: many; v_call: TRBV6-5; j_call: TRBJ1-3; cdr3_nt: TGTGCCAGCAGTTACGAGGACCCCCGGACCGGAAACACCATATATTTT; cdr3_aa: CASSYEDPRTGNTIYF
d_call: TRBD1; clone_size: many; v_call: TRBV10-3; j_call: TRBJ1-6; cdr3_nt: TGTGCCAGCAGAGAGACAGGGGGTTTAGGAACCTATAATTCACCCCTCCACTTT; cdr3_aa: CASRETGGLGTYNSPLHF
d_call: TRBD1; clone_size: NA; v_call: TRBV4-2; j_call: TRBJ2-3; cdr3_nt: TGTGCCAGCAGCTCGTGCGGGGACAGGGGGAACACAGATACGCAGTATTTT; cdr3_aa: CASSSCGDRGNTDTQYF
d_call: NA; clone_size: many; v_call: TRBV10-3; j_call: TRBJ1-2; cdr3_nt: TGTGCCATCGCGAGTTTTTCAGAGCACGGCTACACCTTC; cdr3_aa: CAIASFSEHGYTF
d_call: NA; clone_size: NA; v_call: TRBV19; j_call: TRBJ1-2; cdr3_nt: TGTGCCAGTAGCATAGAGGAGACAGATTATGGCTACACCTTC; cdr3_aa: CASSIEETDYGYTF
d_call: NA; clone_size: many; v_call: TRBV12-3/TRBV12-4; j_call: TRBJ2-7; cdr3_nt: TGTGCCAGCAGTAGGCGGGGCCTCGGCAGACCATACGAGCAGTACTTC; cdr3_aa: CASSRRGLGRPYEQYF
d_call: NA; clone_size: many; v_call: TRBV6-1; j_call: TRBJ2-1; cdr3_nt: TGTGCCAGCAGTCTTACAGGGATAAGTAGTGAGCAGTTCTTC; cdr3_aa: CASSLTGISSEQFF
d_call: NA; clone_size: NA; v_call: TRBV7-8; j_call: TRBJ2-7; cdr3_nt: TGTGCCAGCAGCCTTACTCCCGGGAGTCCCTCTCGCGAGCAGTACTTC; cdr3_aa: CASSLTPGSPSREQYF
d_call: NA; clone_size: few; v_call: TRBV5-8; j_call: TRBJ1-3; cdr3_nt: TGTGCCAGCAGCTTGGGGGCGACAGCTAGAGCATTTGGAGGGGACACCATATATTTT; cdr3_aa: CASSLGATARAFGGDTIYF
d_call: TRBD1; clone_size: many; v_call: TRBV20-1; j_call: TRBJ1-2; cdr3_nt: TGCAGTGCTAGACTCCAAGAGACAGGGGGCGGCGGCTACACCTTC; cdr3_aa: CSARLQETGGGGYTF
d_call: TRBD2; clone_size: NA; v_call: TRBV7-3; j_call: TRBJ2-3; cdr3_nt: TGTGCCAGCAGACGAGCGGGGGGGCCTCCCGGGGATACGCAGTATTTT; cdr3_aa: CASRRAGGPPGDTQYF
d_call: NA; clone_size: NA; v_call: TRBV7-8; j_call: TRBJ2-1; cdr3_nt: TGTGCCAGCAGCTTGAAATCAGGCAATGAGCAGTTCTTC; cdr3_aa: CASSLKSGNEQFF
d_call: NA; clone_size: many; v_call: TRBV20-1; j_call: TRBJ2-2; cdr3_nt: TGCAGTGCTAGAGGGGAAGAGGGCGACACCGGGGAGCTGTTTTTT; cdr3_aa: CSARGEEGDTGELFF
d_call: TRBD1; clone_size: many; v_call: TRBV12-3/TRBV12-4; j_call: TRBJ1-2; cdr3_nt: TGTGCCAGCAGGGGACAGGTCTATGGCTACACCTTC; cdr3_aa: CASRGQVYGYTF
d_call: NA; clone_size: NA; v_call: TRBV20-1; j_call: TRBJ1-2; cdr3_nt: TGCAGTGCTAGGAGGGCTGAAGACGTTTCGAACTATGGCTACACCTTC; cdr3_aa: CSARRAEDVSNYGYTF
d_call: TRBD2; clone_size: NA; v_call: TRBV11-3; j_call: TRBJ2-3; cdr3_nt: TGTGCCAGCAGCTTAGGGACTAGCGGGGGGAGAGATACGCAGTATTTT; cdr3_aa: CASSLGTSGGRDTQYF
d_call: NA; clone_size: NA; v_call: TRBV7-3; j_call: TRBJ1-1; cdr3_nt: TGTGCCAGCAGCCACCTACATGGAGAAGCTTTCTTT; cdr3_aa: CASSHLHGEAFF
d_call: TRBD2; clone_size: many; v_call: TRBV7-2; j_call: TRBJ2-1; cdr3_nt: TGTGCCAGCAGCTTACCGACTACTAGCGGGGGGAGGCAGTTCTTC; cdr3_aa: CASSLPTTSGGRQFF
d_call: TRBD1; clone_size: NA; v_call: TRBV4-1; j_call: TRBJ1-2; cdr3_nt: TGCGCCAGCAGCCAAGATTGGGCAGGGGGATTCTATGGCTACACCTTC; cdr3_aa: CASSQDWAGGFYGYTF
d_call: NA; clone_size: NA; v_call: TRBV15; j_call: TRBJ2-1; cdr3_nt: TGTGCCACCAGCAAGGAGGGGAATGAGCAGTTCTTC; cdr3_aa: CATSKEGNEQFF
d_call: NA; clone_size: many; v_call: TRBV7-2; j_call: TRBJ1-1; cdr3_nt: TGTGCCAGCAGCTTAGTAGGGCTGAACACTGAAGCTTTCTTT; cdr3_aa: CASSLVGLNTEAFF
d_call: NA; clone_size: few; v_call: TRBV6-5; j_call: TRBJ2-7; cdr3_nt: TGTGCCAGCAGAAACCTTGAAGGGGGAGCCTACGAGCAGTACTTC; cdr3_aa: CASRNLEGGAYEQYF
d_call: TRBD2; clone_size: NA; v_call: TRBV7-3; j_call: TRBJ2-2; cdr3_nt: TGTGCCAGCAGCTGGGGGGGCACCGGGGAGCTGTTTTTT; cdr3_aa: CASSWGGTGELFF
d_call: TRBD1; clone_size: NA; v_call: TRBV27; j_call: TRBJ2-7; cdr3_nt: TGTGCCAGCAGTCCCGGACAGGGGACGTACTTC; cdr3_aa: CASSPGQGTYF
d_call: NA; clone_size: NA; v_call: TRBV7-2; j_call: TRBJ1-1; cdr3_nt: TGTGCCAGCAGTGCCTGGGGAGGGCTGAACACTGAAGCTTTCTTT; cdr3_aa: CASSAWGGLNTEAFF
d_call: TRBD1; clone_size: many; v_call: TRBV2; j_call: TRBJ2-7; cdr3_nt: TGTGCCAGCAGTTCCGGACAGGTCGTAGGCTCCTACGAGCAGTACTTC; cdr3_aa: CASSSGQVVGSYEQYF
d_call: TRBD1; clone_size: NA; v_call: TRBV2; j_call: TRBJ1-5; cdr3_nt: TGTGCCAGCAGCGAACTCTCGGGACAGAATCAGCCCCAGCATTTT; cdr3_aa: CASSELSGQNQPQHF
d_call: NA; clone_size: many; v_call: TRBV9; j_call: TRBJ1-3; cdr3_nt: TGTGCCAGCAGCGTAGGCTGGACGAACTCTGGAAACACCATATATTTT; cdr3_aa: CASSVGWTNSGNTIYF
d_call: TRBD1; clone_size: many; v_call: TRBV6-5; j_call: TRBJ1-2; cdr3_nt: TGTGCCAGCAGTTACTCCCCGACAGGGTTCTATGGCTACACCTTC; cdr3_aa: CASSYSPTGFYGYTF
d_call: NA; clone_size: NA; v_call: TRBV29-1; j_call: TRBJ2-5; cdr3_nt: TGCAGCGCCCTATCAGGGCCGGAGACCCAGTACTTC; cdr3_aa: CSALSGPETQYF
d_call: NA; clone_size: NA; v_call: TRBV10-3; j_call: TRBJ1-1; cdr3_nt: TGTGCCATCAGTGAAGCAGGGATGAACACTGAAGCTTTCTTT; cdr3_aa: CAISEAGMNTEAFF
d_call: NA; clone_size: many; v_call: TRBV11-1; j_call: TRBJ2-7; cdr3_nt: TGTGCCAGCAGGCGTAGGGAAGCGGACGAGCAGTACTTC; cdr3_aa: CASRRREADEQYF
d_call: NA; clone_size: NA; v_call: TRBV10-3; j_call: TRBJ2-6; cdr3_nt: TGTGCCATCAGTGAGTCTGGCAGCGGTGACTCTGGGGCCAACGTCCTGACTTTC; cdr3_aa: CAISESGSGDSGANVLTF
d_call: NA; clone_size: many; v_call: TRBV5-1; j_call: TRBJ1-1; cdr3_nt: TGCGCCAGCAGCCGCAGTCAGAACACTGAAGCTTTCTTT; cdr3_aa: CASSRSQNTEAFF
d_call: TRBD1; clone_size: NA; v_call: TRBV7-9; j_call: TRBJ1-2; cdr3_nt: TGTGCCAGCAGCTTAGACTTCATGACAGGGGGCGAAGGCTACACCTTC; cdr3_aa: CASSLDFMTGGEGYTF
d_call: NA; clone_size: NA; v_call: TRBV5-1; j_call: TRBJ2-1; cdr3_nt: TGCGCCAGCAGCTTGGGTATTGGCAATGAGCAGTTCTTC; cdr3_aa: CASSLGIGNEQFF